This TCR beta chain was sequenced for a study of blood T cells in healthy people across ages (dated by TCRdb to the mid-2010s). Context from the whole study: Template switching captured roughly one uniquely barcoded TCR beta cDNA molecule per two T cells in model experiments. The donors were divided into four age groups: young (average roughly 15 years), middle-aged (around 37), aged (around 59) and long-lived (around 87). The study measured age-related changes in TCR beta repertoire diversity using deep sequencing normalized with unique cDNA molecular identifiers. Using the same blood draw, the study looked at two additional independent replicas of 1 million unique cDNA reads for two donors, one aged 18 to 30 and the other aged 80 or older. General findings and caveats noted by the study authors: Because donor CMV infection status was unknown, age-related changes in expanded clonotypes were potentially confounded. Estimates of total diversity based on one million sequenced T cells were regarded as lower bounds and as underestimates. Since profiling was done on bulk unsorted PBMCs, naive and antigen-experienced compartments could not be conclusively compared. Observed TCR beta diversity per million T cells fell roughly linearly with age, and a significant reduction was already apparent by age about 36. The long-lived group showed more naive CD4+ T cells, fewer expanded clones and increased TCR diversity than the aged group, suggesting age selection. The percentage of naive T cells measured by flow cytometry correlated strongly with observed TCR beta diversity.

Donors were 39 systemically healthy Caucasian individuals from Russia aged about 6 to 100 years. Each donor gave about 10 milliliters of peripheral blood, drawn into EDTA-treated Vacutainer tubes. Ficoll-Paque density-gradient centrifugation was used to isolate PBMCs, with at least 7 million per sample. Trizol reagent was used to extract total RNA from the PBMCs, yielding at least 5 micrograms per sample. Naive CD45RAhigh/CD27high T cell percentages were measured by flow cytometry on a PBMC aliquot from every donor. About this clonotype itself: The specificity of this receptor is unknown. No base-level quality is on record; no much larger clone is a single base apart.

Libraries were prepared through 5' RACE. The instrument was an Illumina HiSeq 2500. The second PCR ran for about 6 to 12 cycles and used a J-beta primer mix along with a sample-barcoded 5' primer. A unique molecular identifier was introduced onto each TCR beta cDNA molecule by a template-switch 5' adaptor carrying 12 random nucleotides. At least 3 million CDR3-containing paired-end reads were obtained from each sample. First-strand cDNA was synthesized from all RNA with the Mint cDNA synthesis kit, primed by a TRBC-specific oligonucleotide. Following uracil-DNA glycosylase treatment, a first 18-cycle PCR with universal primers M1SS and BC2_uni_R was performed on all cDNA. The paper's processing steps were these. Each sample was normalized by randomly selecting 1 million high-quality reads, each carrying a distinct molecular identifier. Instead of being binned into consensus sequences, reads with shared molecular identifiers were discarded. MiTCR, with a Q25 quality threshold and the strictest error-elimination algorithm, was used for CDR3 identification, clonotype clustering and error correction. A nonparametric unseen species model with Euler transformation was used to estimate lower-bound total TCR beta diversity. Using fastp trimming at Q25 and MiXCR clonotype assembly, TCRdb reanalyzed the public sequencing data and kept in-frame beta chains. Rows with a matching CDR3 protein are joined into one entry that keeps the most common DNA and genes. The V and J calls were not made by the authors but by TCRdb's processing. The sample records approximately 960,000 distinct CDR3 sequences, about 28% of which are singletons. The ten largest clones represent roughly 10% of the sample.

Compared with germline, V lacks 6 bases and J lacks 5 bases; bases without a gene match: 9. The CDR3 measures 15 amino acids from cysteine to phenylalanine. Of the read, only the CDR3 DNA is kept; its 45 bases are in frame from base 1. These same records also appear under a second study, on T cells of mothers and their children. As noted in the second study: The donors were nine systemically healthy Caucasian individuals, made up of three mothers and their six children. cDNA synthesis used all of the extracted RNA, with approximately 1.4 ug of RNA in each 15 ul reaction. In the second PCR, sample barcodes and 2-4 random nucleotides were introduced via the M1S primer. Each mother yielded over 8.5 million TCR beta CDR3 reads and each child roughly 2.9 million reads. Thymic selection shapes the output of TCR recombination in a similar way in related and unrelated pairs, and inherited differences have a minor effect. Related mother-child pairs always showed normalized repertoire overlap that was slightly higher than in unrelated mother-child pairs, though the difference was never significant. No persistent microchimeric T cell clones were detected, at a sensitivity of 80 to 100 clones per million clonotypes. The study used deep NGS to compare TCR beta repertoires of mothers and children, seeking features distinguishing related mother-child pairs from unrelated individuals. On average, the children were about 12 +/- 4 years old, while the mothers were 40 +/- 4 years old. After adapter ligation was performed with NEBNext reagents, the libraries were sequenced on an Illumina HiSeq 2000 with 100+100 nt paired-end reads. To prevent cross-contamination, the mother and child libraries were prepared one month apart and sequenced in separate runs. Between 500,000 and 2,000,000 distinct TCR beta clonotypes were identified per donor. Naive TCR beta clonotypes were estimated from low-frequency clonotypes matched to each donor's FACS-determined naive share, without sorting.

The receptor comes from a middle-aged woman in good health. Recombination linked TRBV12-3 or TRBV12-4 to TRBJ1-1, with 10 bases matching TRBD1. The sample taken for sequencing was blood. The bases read TGTGCCAGCAGCCTGCCCGGGACAGGGGTTACTGAAGCTTTCTTT. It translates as CASSLPGTGVTEAFF.